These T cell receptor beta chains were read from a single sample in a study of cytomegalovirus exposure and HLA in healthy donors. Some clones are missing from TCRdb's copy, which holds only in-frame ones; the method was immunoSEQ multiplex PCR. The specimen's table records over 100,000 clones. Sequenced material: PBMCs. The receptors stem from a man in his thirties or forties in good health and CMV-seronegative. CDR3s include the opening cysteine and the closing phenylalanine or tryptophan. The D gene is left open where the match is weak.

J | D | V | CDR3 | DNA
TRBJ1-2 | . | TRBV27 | CASRETSIKGANYGYTF | TGTGCCAGCAGGGAGACGTCAATTAAAGGAGCTAACTATGGCTACACCTTC
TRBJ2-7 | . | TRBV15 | CATSRGRLAYEQYF | TGTGCCACCAGCCGCGGGCGCTTAGCCTACGAGCAGTACTTC
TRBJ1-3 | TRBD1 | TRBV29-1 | CSAGTAGNTIYF | TGCAGCGCCGGGACAGCTGGAAACACCATATATTTT
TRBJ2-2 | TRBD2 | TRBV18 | CASSPLAVPNGELFF | TGTGCCAGCTCGCCCCTAGCGGTCCCGAACGGGGAGCTGTTTTTT
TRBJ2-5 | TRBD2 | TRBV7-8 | CASSLSGGFETQYF | TGTGCCAGCAGCCTTAGCGGGGGGTTTGAGACCCAGTACTTC
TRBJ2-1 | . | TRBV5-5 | CAGGKDLYNEQFF | TGTGCGGGGGGTAAGGACCTCTACAATGAGCAGTTCTTC
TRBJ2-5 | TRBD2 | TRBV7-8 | CASSSVLLAGKQETQYF | TGTGCCAGCAGCTCCGTCTTACTAGCGGGTAAACAAGAGACCCAGTACTTC
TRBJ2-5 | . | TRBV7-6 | CASSSDATRGETQYF | TGTGCCAGCAGCTCTGACGCGACGAGAGGGGAGACCCAGTACTTC
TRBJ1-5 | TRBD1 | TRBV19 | CASSETGTGVYQPQHF | TGTGCCAGTAGCGAGACCGGGACAGGGGTTTATCAGCCCCAGCATTTT
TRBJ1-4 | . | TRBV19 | CASRRGHNEKLFF | TGTGCCAGCCGGAGGGGCCATAATGAAAAACTGTTTTTT
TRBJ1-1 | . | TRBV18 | CASSPSGYSNTEAFF | TGTGCCAGCTCACCTTCAGGTTACTCGAACACTGAAGCTTTCTTT
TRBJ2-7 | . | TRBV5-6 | CASSLSGRALYEQYF | TGTGCCAGCAGCTTGTCGGGCAGGGCCCTCTACGAGCAGTACTTC
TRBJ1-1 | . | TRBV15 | CATSRDTASGAEAFF | TGTGCCACCAGCAGAGATACGGCGTCCGGGGCTGAAGCTTTCTTT
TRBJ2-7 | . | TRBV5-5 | CASSLTGGEYEQYF | TGTGCCAGCAGCTTGACGGGGGGCGAGTACGAGCAGTACTTC
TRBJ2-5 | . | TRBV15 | CATSTGLTQETQYF | TGTGCCACCAGCACCGGACTGACCCAAGAGACCCAGTACTTC
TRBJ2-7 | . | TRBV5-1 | CASSLLDRVEQYF | TGCGCCAGCAGCTTACTAGACCGGGTCGAGCAGTACTTC
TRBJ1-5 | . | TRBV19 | CASWEVDQPQHF | TGTGCCAGCTGGGAGGTGGATCAGCCCCAGCATTTT
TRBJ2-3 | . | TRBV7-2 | CASSEMMTDTQYF | TGTGCCAGCAGCGAGATGATGACAGATACGCAGTATTTT
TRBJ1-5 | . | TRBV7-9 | CASSLSLDNQPQHF | TGTGCCAGCAGCTTGTCTCTAGACAATCAGCCCCAGCATTTT
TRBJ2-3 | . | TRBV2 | CASSENRAESDTQYF | TGTGCCAGCAGTGAGAACAGGGCCGAGTCAGATACGCAGTATTTT
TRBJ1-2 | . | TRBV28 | CASSLRGNYGYTF | TGTGCCAGCAGTTTAAGGGGGAACTATGGCTACACCTTC
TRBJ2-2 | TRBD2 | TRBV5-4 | CASSQAGGPTGELFF | TGTGCCAGCAGCCAAGCGGGGGGGCCCACCGGGGAGCTGTTTTTT
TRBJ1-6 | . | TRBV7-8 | CASSFGGLYSPLHF | TGTGCCAGCAGCTTTGGTGGACTCTATTCACCCCTCCACTTT
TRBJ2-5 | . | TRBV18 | CASSRDRLGQETQYF | TGTGCCAGCTCACGGGACAGACTAGGCCAAGAGACCCAGTACTTC
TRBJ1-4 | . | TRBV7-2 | CASSWTEQHEKLFF | TGTGCCAGCAGCTGGACAGAGCAGCATGAAAAACTGTTTTTT
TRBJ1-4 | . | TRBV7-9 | CASSFARGASIRPEKLFF | TGTGCCAGCAGCTTTGCCCGGGGGGCCTCGATTCGGCCGGAAAAACTGTTTTTT
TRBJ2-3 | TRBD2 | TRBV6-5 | CASTRSGADTQYF | TGTGCCAGCACCAGAAGCGGGGCCGATACGCAGTATTTT
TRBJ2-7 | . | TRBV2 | CASTPESEQYF | TGTGCCAGCACCCCTGAAAGCGAGCAGTACTTC
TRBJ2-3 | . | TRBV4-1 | CASSQLGSAQSTDTQYF | TGCGCCAGCAGCCAATTGGGGAGCGCCCAGAGCACAGATACGCAGTATTTT
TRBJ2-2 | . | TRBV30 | CAWSNIGELFF | TGTGCCTGGAGTAATATCGGGGAGCTGTTTTTT
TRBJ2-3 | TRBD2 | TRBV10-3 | CAISETLTSGGPTDTQYF | TGTGCCATCAGTGAGACTCTGACTAGCGGGGGTCCCACAGATACGCAGTATTTT
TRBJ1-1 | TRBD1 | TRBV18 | CASSPGQGGLSTEAFF | TGTGCCAGCTCACCCGGACAGGGAGGGTTAAGCACTGAAGCTTTCTTT
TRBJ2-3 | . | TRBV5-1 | CASSLDRGSSTDTQYF | TGCGCCAGCAGCTTGGATAGGGGCTCTAGCACAGATACGCAGTATTTT
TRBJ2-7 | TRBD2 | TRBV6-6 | CAISTSGGWEQYF | TGTGCCATTTCGACTAGCGGGGGTTGGGAGCAGTACTTC
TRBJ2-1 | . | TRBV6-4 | CASSVGTYNEQFF | TGTGCCAGCAGTGTAGGGACTTACAATGAGCAGTTCTTC
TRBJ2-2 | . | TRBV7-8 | CASSLSQSGELFF | TGTGCCAGCAGCTTGAGTCAAAGCGGGGAGCTGTTTTTT
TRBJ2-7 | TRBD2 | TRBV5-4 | CASSLAGGDYEQYF | TGTGCCAGCAGCTTGGCCGGGGGGGACTACGAGCAGTACTTC
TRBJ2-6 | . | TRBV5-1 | CASSSRDRSSSGANVLTF | TGCGCCAGCAGCTCGCGGGACAGATCTTCCTCTGGGGCCAACGTCCTGACTTTC
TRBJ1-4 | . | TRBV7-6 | CASSPQGRYEKLFF | TGTGCCAGCAGCCCCCAGGGTCGGTATGAAAAACTGTTTTTT
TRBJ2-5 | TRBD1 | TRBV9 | CASGQGQGGQETQYF | TGTGCCAGCGGACAAGGACAGGGAGGCCAAGAGACCCAGTACTTC
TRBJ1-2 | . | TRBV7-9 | CASSFGGGGDGYTF | TGTGCCAGCAGCTTTGGGGGGGGAGGGGATGGCTACACCTTC
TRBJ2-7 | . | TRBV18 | CASSPWTDYEQYF | TGTGCCAGCTCACCCTGGACAGACTACGAGCAGTACTTC
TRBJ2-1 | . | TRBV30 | CAWRFFDEQFF | TGTGCCTGGAGGTTCTTCGATGAGCAGTTCTTC
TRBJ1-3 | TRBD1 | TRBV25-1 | CASMGEGQGRNTIYF | TGTGCCAGCATGGGGGAGGGACAGGGAAGAAACACCATATATTTT
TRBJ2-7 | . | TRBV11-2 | CASSLDRTGGSEQYF | TGTGCCAGCAGCTTAGATCGGACGGGGGGCTCCGAGCAGTACTTC
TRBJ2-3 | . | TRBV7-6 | CASSPGAHTQYF | TGTGCCAGCAGCCCAGGGGCGCATACGCAGTATTTT
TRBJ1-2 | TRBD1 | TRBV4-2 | CASSPSQGAFGYTF | TGTGCCAGCAGCCCGTCACAGGGGGCCTTTGGCTACACCTTC
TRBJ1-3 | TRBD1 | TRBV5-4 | CASSLDRGFGNTIYF | TGTGCCAGCAGCTTGGACAGGGGGTTTGGAAACACCATATATTTT
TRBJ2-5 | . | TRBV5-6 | CASSLAGQLSGETQYF | TGTGCCAGCAGCTTGGCCGGACAACTTTCGGGAGAGACCCAGTACTTC
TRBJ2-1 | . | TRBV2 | CASNNEQFF | TGTGCCAGTAATAATGAGCAGTTCTTC
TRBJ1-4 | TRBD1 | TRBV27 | CASSSSTGRGEKLFF | TGTGCCAGCAGTTCCTCGACAGGGAGAGGAGAAAAACTGTTTTTT
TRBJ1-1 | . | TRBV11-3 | CASSEGTAEAFF | TGTGCCAGCTCGGAGGGTACTGCTGAAGCTTTCTTT
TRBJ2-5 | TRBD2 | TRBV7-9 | CASSLGGLAETQYF | TGTGCCAGCAGCTTGGGAGGACTAGCGGAGACCCAGTACTTC
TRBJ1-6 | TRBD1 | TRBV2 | CASSLIRDRVPHSPLHF | TGTGCCAGCAGTTTAATCCGGGACAGGGTTCCTCATTCACCCCTCCACTTT
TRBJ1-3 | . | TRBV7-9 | CASSWDIGSGNTIYF | TGTGCCAGCAGCTGGGACATAGGCTCTGGAAACACCATATATTTT